Listed below are T cell receptor beta chains from one sample, sequenced in a study of T cell responses to AZD1222 COVID-19 vaccine. Here immunoSEQ multiplex PCR was the method, and the copy in TCRdb shows in-frame clones only, minus some. This table has some 110,000 clones, over 70% appearing once. This sample comprised peripheral blood, obtained on day 0 of AZD1222 vaccination. The source of these receptors is an adult in good health. Both conserved end residues are part of each CDR3. A D gene is named only where the DNA matches it firmly. Not every row has a clone size; where given, it reads once, few, many or a size class.

D gene	V gene	J gene	clone size	CDR3 protein	CDR3 DNA
-	TRBV2	TRBJ2-1	-	CASSPTGYNEQFF	TGTGCCAGCAGTCCCACAGGGTACAATGAGCAGTTCTTC
-	TRBV5-6	TRBJ1-1	-	CASSLRGNTEAFF	TGTGCCAGCAGCTTGAGAGGGAACACTGAAGCTTTCTTT
TRBD2	TRBV19	TRBJ2-1	-	CASSISGSWENEQFF	TGTGCCAGTAGTATTAGCGGGAGTTGGGAGAATGAGCAGTTCTTC
-	TRBV5-4	TRBJ2-5	-	CASSLGKTQYF	TGTGCCAGCAGCTTGGGAAAGACCCAGTACTTC
-	TRBV7-8	TRBJ2-7	-	CASSSGEWGPYEQYF	TGTGCCAGCAGCTCCGGGGAATGGGGTCCTTACGAGCAGTACTTC
TRBD1	TRBV11-2	TRBJ1-4	-	CASSSYRGRREKLFF	TGTGCCAGCAGCTCGTACAGGGGGCGCAGGGAAAAACTGTTTTTT
-	TRBV28	TRBJ1-2	-	CAASSNYGYTF	TGTGCCGCCAGCTCTAACTATGGCTACACCTTC
TRBD1	TRBV28	TRBJ1-1	-	CASSLASQGTEAFF	TGTGCCAGCAGTTTGGCCTCACAGGGGACTGAAGCTTTCTTT
TRBD1	TRBV6-5	TRBJ1-4	-	CASSFGTDPEKLFF	TGTGCCAGCAGTTTCGGGACAGATCCTGAAAAACTGTTTTTT
-	TRBV19	TRBJ2-7	once	CASSTTGLEQYF	TGTGCCAGTAGTACCACAGGCCTCGAGCAGTACTTC
TRBD1	TRBV19	TRBJ2-7	-	CASSIGTGGHEQYF	TGTGCCAGTAGTATTGGGACAGGGGGCCACGAGCAGTACTTC
TRBD2	TRBV7-8	TRBJ2-3	-	CASSLAPQRERSDTQYF	TGTGCCAGCAGCTTAGCGCCCCAGCGGGAGAGGTCAGATACGCAGTATTTT
-	TRBV5-6	TRBJ1-6	-	CASSLVQPSNSPLHF	TGTGCCAGCAGCTTGGTGCAGCCATCGAATTCACCCCTCCACTTT
TRBD1	TRBV7-8	TRBJ1-3	-	CASSMQGARNTIYF	TGTGCCAGCAGTATGCAGGGGGCTAGAAACACCATATATTTT
-	TRBV28	TRBJ1-5	-	CASSFSDSRTKAQHF	TGTGCCAGCAGTTTTTCGGACAGTCGAACTAAGGCCCAGCATTTT
-	TRBV2	TRBJ1-5	-	CASSFQMQSSQPQHF	TGTGCCAGCTCATTCCAGATGCAATCGAGTCAGCCCCAGCATTTT
-	TRBV7-2	TRBJ1-2	-	CASSLGYLTYGYTF	TGTGCCAGCAGCTTAGGATATCTCACCTATGGCTACACCTTC
-	TRBV7-8	TRBJ1-2	-	CASSVSRYRHSDYTF	TGTGCCAGCAGCGTAAGTCGGTACCGCCACAGTGACTACACCTTC
-	TRBV5-1	TRBJ2-7	-	CASSRGSGRYEQYF	TGCGCCAGCAGCCGGGGTTCGGGGCGCTACGAGCAGTACTTC
-	TRBV5-6	TRBJ2-1	-	CASSLRGRDPNEQFF	TGTGCCAGCAGCTTGAGGGGGAGGGACCCCAATGAGCAGTTCTTC
-	TRBV19	TRBJ2-7	once	CASSPRGGLQYF	TGTGCCAGTAGTCCGAGGGGGGGATTGCAGTACTTC
TRBD2	TRBV7-9	TRBJ2-1	once	CASSLSGLAGVKQFF	TGTGCCAGCAGCTTATCGGGACTAGCGGGAGTAAAGCAGTTCTTC
TRBD1	TRBV6-5	TRBJ2-1	-	CASRIDRGPYNEQFF	TGTGCCAGCAGGATCGACAGGGGCCCTTACAATGAGCAGTTCTTC
TRBD1	TRBV19	TRBJ1-1	-	CASSPWTGISTEAFF	TGTGCCAGTAGTCCTTGGACAGGGATAAGCACTGAAGCTTTCTTT